Detailed here is one T cell receptor (beta chain). As yet, its antigen is unknown. The data stem from a study of persistence of HIV-infected CD4 T cells. Study results and limitations: Antigen-responding cells were enriched for degenerate expanded CDR3beta sequences.

The immunoSEQ assay was version 4, run in survey mode. Here immunoSEQ multiplex PCR was the method, and the copy in TCRdb shows in-frame clones only, minus some. The repertoire holds around 42,000 clones, with around 78% as singletons. Cells were stimulated with overlapping HIV-1 Gag 15-mer peptides. Sorted nonresponding memory CD4+ T cells were CD40L-negative, CD69-negative, CD45RO-high. Here the sequenced sample was CD4+ T cells sorted from PBMCs after roughly 18-hour stimulation, taken from a patient who received antiretroviral therapy. This sequence originates from an adult man with HIV who was CMV-seropositive.

CDR3 nucleotide sequence: TGTGCAAGTCGCTTTGGGCGGGCTGAAGCTTTCTTT. Protein sequence: CASRFGRAEAFF. This chain connects TRBV12-2 to TRBJ1-1. TRBV12-2 corresponds to a pseudogene. The CDR3 spans 12 residues.